These 14 T cell receptor beta chains were all obtained from the same sample, sequenced in a study of blood T cell repertoires in COVID-19. Here immunoSEQ multiplex PCR was the method, and the copy in TCRdb shows in-frame clones only, minus some. The table shows approximately 100,000 clones, with roughly 76% occurring only once. Sequencing was performed on peripheral blood. The receptor source for this set is a human donor in a cohort sampled during active COVID-19.

Comment on this clone: One end of the junction varies from germline; a read error may be responsible. The V gene is TRBV7-9, the J gene TRBJ2-2; TRBD2 agrees at 11 bases. This CDR3 has 15 amino acids. Germline lookup yields CDR1 SEHNR and CDR2 FQNEAQ (reference sequence). CDR3 residues: CASSLAGGITGELFF. CDR3 in DNA: TGTGCCAGCAGCCTAGCGGGAGGAATCACCGGGGAGCTGTTTTTT.

This chain connects TRBV29-1 to TRBJ2-7; 7 nucleotides agree with TRBD2. The V gene's germline CDR1 is SQVTM and CDR2 ANQGSEA. V shed 4 bases, J shed 4 bases, and the junction held 10 bases outside the gene matches. This CDR3 contains 14 residues. CDR3 bases: TGCAGCGTTGGGGGAGGGAAGGTTTCTTACGAGCAGTACTTC. It specifies CSVGGGKVSYEQYF.

V is TRBV6-2 or TRBV6-3 and J is TRBJ2-1; TRBD1 is a possible D gene (6 bases). The CDR3 consists of 12 residues. The V and J ends lost 5 bases and 10 bases respectively, with 12 bases between them. Germline assignment: CDR1 MNHEY and CDR2 SVGEGT. CDR3 region: CASSRPTGEQFF. CDR3 DNA sequence: TGTGCCAGCAGTAGACCCACAGGGGAGCAGTTCTTC.

The V call is TRBV6-1, the J call TRBJ1-3; D is undetermined. Germline V gene sequence: CDR1 MNHNS, CDR2 SASEGT. The CDR3 has 15 amino acids. V was trimmed by 2 bases and J by 0 bases, leaving 8 bases between them. This CDR3 reads CASSELRSSGNTIYF. The CDR3 DNA reads TGTGCCAGCAGTGAACTCCGGAGCTCTGGAAACACCATATATTTT.

The chain combines TRBV7-8 with TRBJ1-1; D remains unclear. The CDR3 covers 15 residues. In germline, CDR1 is SGHVS, CDR2 FQNEAQ. The V and J ends lost 3 bases and 2 bases respectively, with 13 bases between them. The CDR3 DNA reads as TGTGCCAGCAGCTTGGACTACACCGACAACACTGAAGCTTTCTTT. It encodes CASSLDYTDNTEAFF.

The chain recombines TRBV19 with TRBJ2-7, with D possibly being TRBD1 (7 bases). Between the trimmed V and J ends, which lost 6 bases and 0 bases, there was a span of 15 bases. This CDR3 comprises 15 residues. CDR1 and CDR2 from the germline V gene are LNHDA and SQIVND (reference sequence). In DNA form, the CDR3 reads TGTGCCAGTAGGGTAGCGGACAGGTTCTCCTACGAGCAGTACTTC. This encodes CASRVADRFSYEQYF.

J is TRBJ1-1 and V is TRBV4-3, with D perhaps matching TRBD1 (5 bases). V lost 3 bases and J lost 3, with 11 bases in between. The CDR3 length is 14 residues. Germline V gene data show CDR1 as LGHNA and CDR2 as YSLEER. CDR3 DNA sequence: TGCGCCAGCAGCCACATCTCACAGGACACTGAAGCTTTCTTT. Translating gives CASSHISQDTEAFF.

The genes are TRBV5-1 and TRBJ1-6, with TRBD1 matching over 11 bases. Germline V lookup: CDR1 SGHRS, CDR2 YFSETQ. With 4 bases clipped from V and 9 bases from J, the junction kept 6 bases outside the gene matches. The CDR3 consists of 15 residues. The CDR3 sequence is CASSPRTGGGSPLHF. CDR3 DNA sequence: TGCGCCAGCAGCCCCAGGACAGGGGGCGGTTCACCCCTCCACTTT. Filled out from reference TRBV5-1 and TRBJ1-6, the complete variable domain reads KAGVTQTPRYLIKTRGQQVTLSCSPISGHRSVSWYQQTPGQGLQFLFEYFSETQRNKGNFPGRFSGRQFSNSRSEMNVSTLELGDSALYLCASSPRTGGGSPLHFGNGTRLTVT.

Only a few counts were recorded for this clone. The chain employs TRBV9 and TRBJ1-1; 11 nucleotides align to TRBD1. This CDR3 has 16 amino acids. Germline loops: CDR1 SGDLS, CDR2 YYNGEE. The V and J ends lost 3 bases and 6 bases, in that order; junction bases with no gene match: 10. CDR3 amino acids: CASSAKRTGGGSEAFF. Written as DNA, the CDR3 is TGTGCCAGCAGCGCTAAACGGACAGGGGGCGGCTCTGAAGCTTTCTTT.

This chain connects TRBV18 to TRBJ2-7; TRBD1 is a possible D gene (5 bases). Germline V gene lookup returns CDR1 KGHSH and CDR2 LQKENI. With 2 bases removed from V and 2 bases from J, the gap between germline ends came to 7 bases. The CDR3 sequence is 13 residues long. CDR3 in amino acids: CASSPTTAYEQYF. The CDR3 DNA sequence: TGTGCCAGCTCACCAACGACAGCCTACGAGCAGTACTTC.

This clone has just a few counts. J is TRBJ1-3 and V is TRBV4-1, with 8 bases identical to TRBD1. CDR3 length: 17 residues. Germline CDR1 and CDR2: MGHRA and YSYEKL. V trimming: 3 bases; J trimming: 1 base; junction bases outside the gene matches: 8. The CDR3 protein is CASSQGWDRTSGNTIYF. The CDR3 DNA is TGCGCCAGCAGCCAGGGTTGGGACAGGACGTCTGGAAACACCATATATTTT.

CDR3: CASSHPRGSNQPQHF. The CDR3, as DNA: TGTGCCAGCAGCCATCCTCGGGGAAGCAATCAGCCCCAGCATTTT. The chain uses TRBV7-6 and TRBJ1-5; D call uncertain. The V gene lost 5 bases and the J gene lost 1 base, with 12 bases spanning the gap. The CDR3 spans 15 residues. The germline V gene has CDR1 SGHVS and CDR2 FNYEAQ.

The chain has TRBV7-2 and TRBJ1-1, with 8 nucleotides matching TRBD1. The V segment lost 5 bases and the J segment 10 bases; nucleotides outside the gene matches: 15. This CDR3 is built from 15 residues. From germline, CDR1 is SGHTA and CDR2 FQGNSA. This CDR3 reads CASSPSLGRGLGAFF. The DNA of the CDR3 is TGTGCCAGCAGCCCCTCTTTGGGCAGGGGGCTTGGAGCTTTCTTT.

The V gene is TRBV28, the J gene TRBJ1-6, with 7 bases fitting TRBD1. The CDR3 totals 13 residues. Per the germline V gene, CDR1 is MDHEN and CDR2 is SYDVKM. The V and J ends lost 8 bases and 7 bases, in that order; junction bases with no gene match: 5. CDR3 loop: CASGQVVNSPLHF. CDR3 DNA sequence: TGTGCCAGCGGACAGGTAGTCAATTCACCCCTCCACTTT. Together with reference TRBV28 and TRBJ1-6, the CDR3 gives the full variable domain: DVKVTQSSRYLVKRTGEKVFLECVQDMDHENMFWYRQDPGLGLRLIYFSYDVKMKEKGDIPEGYSVSREKKERFSLILESASTNQTSMYLCASGQVVNSPLHFGNGTRLTVT.